The next 4 T cell receptor beta chains were all read from a single sample in a study of T-cell memory formation after mild COVID-19. TCRdb re-called the 5' RACE reads with MiXCR, one entry per CDR3 protein. The table has approximately 390,000 distinct CDR3 sequences, 15% to 20% seen once; the top ten hold under 25%. Sample: PBMCs or a T cell subset sorted from them (not recorded which). These receptors came from a young man who had mild COVID-19 (a few samples of this study predate the infection). Cell type and time point are not known.

This clonotype showed up just a few times. CDR3 DNA: TGCGCCAGCAGCTTGGGTAGGGAGTCCCTCTACGAGCAGTACTTC. It specifies CASSLGRESLYEQYF. J is TRBJ2-7 and V is TRBV5-1, with D perhaps TRBD2 (5 bases). V was cut by 0 bases and J by 3 bases, with 13 bases left in between. This CDR3 region has 15 residues. Germline CDR1 reads SGHRS; CDR2 reads YFSETQ.

This clonotype was counted ten times or more. The J gene is TRBJ2-5, the V gene TRBV7-8, with D unresolved. Trimming pared 2 bases from V and 13 bases from J, leaving 14 bases between. The CDR3 has 12 amino acids. Germline CDR1 is SGHVS and CDR2 is FQNEAQ. The CDR3 region is CASSLSSLAMYF. The CDR3 DNA sequence: TGTGCCAGCAGCTTATCATCCTTGGCCATGTACTTC.

The genes are TRBV29-1 and TRBJ1-3; a possible D gene is TRBD1 (5 bases). Trimming took 5 bases from V and 1 from J, leaving 9 bases between them. The CDR3 is 13 residues long. Germline CDR1 reads SQVTM; CDR2 reads ANQGSEA. CDR3 DNA sequence: TGCAGCGTTCGGCGGGGGTCTGGAAACACCATATATTTT. It yields the protein CSVRRGSGNTIYF.

The V gene is TRBV5-1, the J gene TRBJ2-7; D call uncertain. Trimming shortened V by 0 bases and J by 0 bases, and 10 bases separated the two germline ends. CDR3 size: 15 residues. Germline-derived CDR1 and CDR2 are SGHRS and YFSETQ. The CDR3 DNA reads TGCGCCAGCAGCTTGGGTACAGACCCCTCCTACGAGCAGTACGTC. Residues: CASSLGTDPSYEQYV.